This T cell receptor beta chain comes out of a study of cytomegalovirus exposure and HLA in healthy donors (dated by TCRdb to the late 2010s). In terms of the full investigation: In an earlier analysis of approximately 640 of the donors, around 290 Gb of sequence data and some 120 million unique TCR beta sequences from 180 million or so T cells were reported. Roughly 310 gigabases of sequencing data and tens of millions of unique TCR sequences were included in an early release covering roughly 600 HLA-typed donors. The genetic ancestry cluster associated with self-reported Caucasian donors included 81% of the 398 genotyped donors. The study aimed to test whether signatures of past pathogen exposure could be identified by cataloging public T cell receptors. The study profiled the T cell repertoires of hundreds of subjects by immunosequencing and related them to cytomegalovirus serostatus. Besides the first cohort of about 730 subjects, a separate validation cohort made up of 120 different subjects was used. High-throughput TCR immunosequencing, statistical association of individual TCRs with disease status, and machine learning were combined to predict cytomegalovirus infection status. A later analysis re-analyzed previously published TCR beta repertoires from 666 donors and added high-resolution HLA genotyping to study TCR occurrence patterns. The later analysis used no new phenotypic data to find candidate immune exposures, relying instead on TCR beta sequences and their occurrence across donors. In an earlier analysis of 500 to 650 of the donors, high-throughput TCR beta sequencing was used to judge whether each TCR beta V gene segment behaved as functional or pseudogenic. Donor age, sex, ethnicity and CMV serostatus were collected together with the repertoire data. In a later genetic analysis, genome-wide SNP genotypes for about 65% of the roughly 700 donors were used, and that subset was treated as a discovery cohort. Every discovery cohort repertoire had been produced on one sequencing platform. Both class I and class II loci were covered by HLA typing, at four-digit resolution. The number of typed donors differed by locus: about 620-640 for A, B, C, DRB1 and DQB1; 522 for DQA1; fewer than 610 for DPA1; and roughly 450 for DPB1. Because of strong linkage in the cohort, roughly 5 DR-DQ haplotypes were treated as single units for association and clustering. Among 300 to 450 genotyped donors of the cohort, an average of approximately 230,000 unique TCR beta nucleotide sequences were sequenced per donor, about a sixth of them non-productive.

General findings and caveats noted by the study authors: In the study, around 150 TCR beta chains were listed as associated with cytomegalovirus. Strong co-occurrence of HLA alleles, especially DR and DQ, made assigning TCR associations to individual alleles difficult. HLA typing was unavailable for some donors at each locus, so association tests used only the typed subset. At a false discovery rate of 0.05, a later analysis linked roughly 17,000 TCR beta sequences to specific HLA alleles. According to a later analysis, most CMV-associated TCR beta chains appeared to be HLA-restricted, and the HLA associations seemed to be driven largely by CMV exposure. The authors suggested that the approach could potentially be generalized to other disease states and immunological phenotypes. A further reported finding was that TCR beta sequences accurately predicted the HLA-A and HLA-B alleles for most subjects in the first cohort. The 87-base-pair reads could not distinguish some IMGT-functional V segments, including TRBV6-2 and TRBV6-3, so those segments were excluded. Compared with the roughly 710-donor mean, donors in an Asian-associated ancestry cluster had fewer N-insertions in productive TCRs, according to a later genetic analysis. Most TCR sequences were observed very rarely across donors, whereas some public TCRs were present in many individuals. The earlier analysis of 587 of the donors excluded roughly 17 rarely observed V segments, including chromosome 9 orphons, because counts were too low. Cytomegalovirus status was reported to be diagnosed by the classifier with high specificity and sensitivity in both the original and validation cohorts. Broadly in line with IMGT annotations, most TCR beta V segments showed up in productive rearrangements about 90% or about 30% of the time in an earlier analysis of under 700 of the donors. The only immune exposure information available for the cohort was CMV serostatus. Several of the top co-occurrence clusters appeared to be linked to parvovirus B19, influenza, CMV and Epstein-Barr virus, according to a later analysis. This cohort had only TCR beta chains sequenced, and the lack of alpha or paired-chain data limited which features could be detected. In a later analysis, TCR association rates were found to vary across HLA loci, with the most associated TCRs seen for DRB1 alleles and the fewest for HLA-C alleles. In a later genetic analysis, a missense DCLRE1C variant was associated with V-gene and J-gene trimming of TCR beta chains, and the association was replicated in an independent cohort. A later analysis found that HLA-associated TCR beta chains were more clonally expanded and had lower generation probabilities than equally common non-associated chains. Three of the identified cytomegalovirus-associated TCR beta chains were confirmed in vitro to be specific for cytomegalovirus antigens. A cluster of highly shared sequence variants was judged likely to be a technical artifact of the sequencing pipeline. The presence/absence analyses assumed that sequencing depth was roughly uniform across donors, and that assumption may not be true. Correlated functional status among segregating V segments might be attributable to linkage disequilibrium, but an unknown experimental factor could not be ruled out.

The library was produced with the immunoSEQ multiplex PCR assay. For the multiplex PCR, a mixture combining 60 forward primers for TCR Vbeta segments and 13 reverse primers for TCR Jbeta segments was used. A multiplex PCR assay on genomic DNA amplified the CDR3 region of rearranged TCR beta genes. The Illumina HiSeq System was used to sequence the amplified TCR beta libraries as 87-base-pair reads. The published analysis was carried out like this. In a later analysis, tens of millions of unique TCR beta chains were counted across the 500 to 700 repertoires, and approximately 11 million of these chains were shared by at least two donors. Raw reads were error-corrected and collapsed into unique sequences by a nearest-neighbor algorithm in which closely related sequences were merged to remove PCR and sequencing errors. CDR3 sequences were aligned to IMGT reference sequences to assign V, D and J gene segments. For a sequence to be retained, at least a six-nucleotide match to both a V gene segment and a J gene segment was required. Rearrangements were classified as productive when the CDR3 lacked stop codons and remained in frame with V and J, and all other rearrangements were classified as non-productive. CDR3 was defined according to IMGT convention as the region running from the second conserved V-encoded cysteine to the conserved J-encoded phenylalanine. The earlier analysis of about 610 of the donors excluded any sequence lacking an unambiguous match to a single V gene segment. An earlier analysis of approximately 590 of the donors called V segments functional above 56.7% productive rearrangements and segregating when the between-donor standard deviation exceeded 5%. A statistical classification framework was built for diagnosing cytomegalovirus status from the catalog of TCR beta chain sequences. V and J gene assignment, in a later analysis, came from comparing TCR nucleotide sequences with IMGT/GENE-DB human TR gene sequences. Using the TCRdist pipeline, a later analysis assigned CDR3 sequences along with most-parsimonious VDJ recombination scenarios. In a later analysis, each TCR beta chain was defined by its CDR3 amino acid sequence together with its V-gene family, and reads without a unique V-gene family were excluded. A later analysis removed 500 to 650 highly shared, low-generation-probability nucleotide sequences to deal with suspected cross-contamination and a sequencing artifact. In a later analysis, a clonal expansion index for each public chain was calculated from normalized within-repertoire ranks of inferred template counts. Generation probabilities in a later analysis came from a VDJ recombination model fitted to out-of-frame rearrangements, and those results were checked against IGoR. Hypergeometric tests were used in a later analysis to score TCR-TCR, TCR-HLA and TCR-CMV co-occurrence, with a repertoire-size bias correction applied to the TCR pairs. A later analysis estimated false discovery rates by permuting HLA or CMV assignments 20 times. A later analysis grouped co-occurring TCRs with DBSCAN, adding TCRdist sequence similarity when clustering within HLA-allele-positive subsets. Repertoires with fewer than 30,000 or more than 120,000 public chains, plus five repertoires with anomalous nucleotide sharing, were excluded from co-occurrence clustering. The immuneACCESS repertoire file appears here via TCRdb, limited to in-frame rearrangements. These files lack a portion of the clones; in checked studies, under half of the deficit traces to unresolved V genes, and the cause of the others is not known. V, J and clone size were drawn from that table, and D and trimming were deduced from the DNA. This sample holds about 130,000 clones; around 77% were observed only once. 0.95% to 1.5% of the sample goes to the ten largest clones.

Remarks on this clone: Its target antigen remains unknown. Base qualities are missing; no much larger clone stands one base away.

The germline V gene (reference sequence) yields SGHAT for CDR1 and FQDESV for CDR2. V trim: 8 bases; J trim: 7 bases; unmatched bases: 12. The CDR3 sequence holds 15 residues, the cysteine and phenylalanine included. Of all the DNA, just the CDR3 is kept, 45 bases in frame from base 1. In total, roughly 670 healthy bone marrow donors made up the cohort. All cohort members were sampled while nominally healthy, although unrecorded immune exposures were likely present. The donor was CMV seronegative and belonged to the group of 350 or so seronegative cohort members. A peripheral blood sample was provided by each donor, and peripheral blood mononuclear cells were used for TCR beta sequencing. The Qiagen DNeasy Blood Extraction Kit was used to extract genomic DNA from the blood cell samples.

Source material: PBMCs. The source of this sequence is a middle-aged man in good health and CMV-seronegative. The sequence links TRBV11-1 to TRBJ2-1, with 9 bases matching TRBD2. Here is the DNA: TGTGCCAGCGCGGGGGGGCGAGGGCCTGGAAATGAGCAGTTCTTC. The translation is CASAGGRGPGNEQFF. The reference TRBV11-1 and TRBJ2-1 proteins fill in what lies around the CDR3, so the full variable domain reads EAEVAQSPRYKITEKSQAVAFWCDPISGHATLYWYRQILGQGPELLVQFQDESVVDDSQLPKDRFSAERLKGVDSTLKIQPAELGDSAMYLCASAGGRGPGNEQFFGPGTRLTVL.